The rows below give T cell receptor beta chains drawn from one sample of a study of T cells in Graves' hyperthyroidism and ophthalmopathy. TCRdb re-derived calls from the multiplex PCR reads in MiXCR, one entry per CDR3 protein. This sample yields 550,000 to 600,000 distinct CDR3 sequences, of which 14% are seen a single time; around 7% belongs to the top ten. Sequenced sample: blood. These receptors originate from a woman aged 18-29 years with Graves' ophthalmopathy. Both conserved end residues are part of each CDR3. Fields, in order: D gene, J gene, clone size, V gene, CDR3 DNA, CDR3 protein. A D gene is named only where the DNA matches it firmly. Only some rows state a clone size, as once, few, many or a class for expanded clones.

- TRBJ2-3 few TRBV10-2 TGCGCCAGCAGAGGGGGGGGCGGGAGTGTCGGCACAGATACGCAGTATTTT CASRGGGGSVGTDTQYF
- TRBJ1-4 many TRBV5-1 TGCGCCAGCAGCTTAACTGGGACCGAGAGGGAAAAACTGTTTTTT CASSLTGTEREKLFF
- TRBJ2-7 many TRBV2 TGTGCCAGCCAGGGACCCCCGGCCGGTAAGCAGTACTTC CASQGPPAGKQYF
- TRBJ1-5 few TRBV5-8 TGTGCCAGCAGCTTGGGATTCAATCAGCCCCAGCATTTT CASSLGFNQPQHF
- TRBJ2-7 many TRBV7-9 TGTGCCAGCAGCACGACAGCATTCTACGAGCAGTACTTC CASSTTAFYEQYF
TRBD2 TRBJ2-5 - TRBV20-1 TGCAGTGCTACACGGACTAGTTTGAGGAGCGAGACCCAGTACTTC CSATRTSLRSETQYF
- TRBJ1-1 many TRBV11-3 TGTGCCAGCAGCTCCAGGTGGGGGGTTGGGGGTGTGGACACTGAAGCTTTCTTT CASSSRWGVGGVDTEAFF
- TRBJ1-5 - TRBV5-6 TGTGCCAGCAGCTTGTGGGTTAGTGGCCGGGCCCTCAATCAGCCCCAGCATTTT CASSLWVSGRALNQPQHF
- TRBJ2-7 - TRBV20-1 TGCAGTGCTAGAGATTGGGGGGCCGGGGACGAGCAGTACTTC CSARDWGAGDEQYF
TRBD2 TRBJ2-1 many TRBV20-1 TGCAGTGCTAGAGATTCGCTAGCGGGAGTGAAGCAGTTCTTC CSARDSLAGVKQFF
- TRBJ2-3 many TRBV5-1 TGCGCCAGCAGCTTGGGGGCGAGGGAGACTAACCATGAGGATACGCAGTATTTT CASSLGARETNHEDTQYF
TRBD1 TRBJ2-7 - TRBV29-1 TGCAGCGTTCTTGACCGGGACAGAACAAGCTACGAGCAGTACTTC CSVLDRDRTSYEQYF
- TRBJ1-5 many TRBV6-1 TGTGCCAGCAGTCTCCGTGCAAGGGAGCAGTCGAAGAATCAGCCCCAGCATTTT CASSLRAREQSKNQPQHF
- TRBJ2-7 many TRBV28 TGTGCCAGCAGTTCCCCCGAGGGCGGCGAGCAGTACTTC CASSSPEGGEQYF
- TRBJ2-3 few TRBV20-1 TGCAGTGCTGCCGACGCGGGCACAGATACGCAGTATTTT CSAADAGTDTQYF
TRBD2 TRBJ2-7 - TRBV12-3/TRBV12-4 TGTGCCAGCAGTTTCGGACTAGCGGGCAGGCATGAGCAGTACTTC CASSFGLAGRHEQYF
- TRBJ2-2 few TRBV5-6 TGTGCCAGCAGCCAGGAGGACGCAGGGGCGGCCGGGGAGCTGTTTTTT CASSQEDAGAAGELFF
- TRBJ1-1 - TRBV18 TGTGCCAGCTCACCTCGACAGAACACTGAAGCTCTCTTT CASSPRQNTEALF
- TRBJ1-1 many TRBV2 TGTGCCACTACGGGCGGGGGACAGAACACTGAAGCTTTCTTT CATTGGGQNTEAFF
- TRBJ1-2 many TRBV30 TGTGCCTGGAGCCTGGGACGGTCCTATGGCTACACCTTC CAWSLGRSYGYTF
- TRBJ2-4 - TRBV9 TGTGCCAGCAGCGATCACCCTGACAGGTGGGGCGACATTCAGTACTTC CASSDHPDRWGDIQYF
- TRBJ2-2 - TRBV24-1 TGTGCCACCGGACCGGGACTGGATGGCACCGGGGAGCTGTTTTTT CATGPGLDGTGELFF